The 15 T cell receptor beta chains below were found in one sample sequenced in a study of OX40 agonist ivuxolimab in advanced cancers. Clones were read by immunoSEQ multiplex PCR, and TCRdb kept only the in-frame ones, dropping some. The table shows about 49,000 clones, with around 86% occurring only once. The source was CD4+ or CD8+ T cells sorted from blood, collected in a trial of the OX40 agonist ivuxolimab. The receptors come from an adult with an advanced solid tumor such as melanoma, head and neck, liver or kidney cancer.

This chain uses TRBV29-1 with TRBJ2-2; tentatively, D is TRBD1 or TRBD2 (5 bases each). In germline, CDR1 is SQVTM, CDR2 ANQGSEA. The CDR3 runs to 14 residues. The V end lost 0 bases, the J end lost 3 bases, and 8 bases lay between the germline ends. The CDR3 coding sequence is TGCAGCGTTGAAGAGGGGACGGACACCGGGGAGCTGTTTTTT. Translating gives CSVEEGTDTGELFF.

The chain uses TRBV9 and TRBJ1-5; tentative D call: TRBD1 (6 bases). Germline CDR1 is SGDLS and CDR2 is YYNGEE. CDR3 length: 15 amino acids. Trimming cost V 0 bases and J 7 bases, with 14 bases left between them. As DNA, the CDR3 is TGTGCCAGCAGCGTAGAAGGGGGAGTAGGACAGCCCCAGCATTTT. Translated: CASSVEGGVGQPQHF.

This chain connects TRBV2 to TRBJ1-2, with D perhaps matching TRBD1 (5 bases). The germline V gene has CDR1 SNHLY and CDR2 FYNNEI. The CDR3 consists of 14 residues. Trimming shortened V by 7 bases and J by 2 bases, and 14 bases separated the two germline ends. The CDR3 bases are TGTGCCAGCAAAGACAGTCTTTGGAACTATGGCTACACCTTC. Translating gives CASKDSLWNYGYTF.

The rearrangement joins TRBV5-6 to TRBJ1-4; TRBD1 is a possible D gene (5 bases). Per the germline V gene, CDR1 is SGHDT and CDR2 is YYEEEE. The ends were cut back, 4 bases at V and 6 bases at J, with 19 bases in the middle. CDR3 size: 16 residues. Written as DNA, the CDR3 is TGTGCCAGCAGCACGCTGGTCGGGGCGGCGGATGAAAAACTGTTTTTT. This gives the protein CASSTLVGAADEKLFF.

The chain is built from TRBV27 and TRBJ1-6; no clear D. The germline gives CDR1 MNHEY, CDR2 SMNVEV (reference sequence). The germline V and J ends were trimmed by 5 bases and 3 bases, with 8 bases remaining between them. CDR3 length: 14 residues. The CDR3 spells CASSPGIYNSPLHF. The CDR3 DNA reads as TGTGCCAGCAGTCCTGGGATCTATAATTCACCCCTCCACTTT.

This chain links TRBV6-5 with TRBJ2-2, with 11 bases that match TRBD2. Germline CDR1 reads MNHEY; CDR2 reads SVGAGI. CDR3 length: 16 residues. Losses at the gene ends were 0 bases for V and 7 bases for J; bases not matched to a gene: 4. In DNA, the CDR3 is TGTGCCAGCAGTTACTCCCTAGCGGGAGGAAACGGGGAGCTGTTTTTT. Translated, it gives CASSYSLAGGNGELFF.

The table lists this clone with a few counts. The rearrangement uses TRBV30 and TRBJ1-1; D gene ambiguous. The V and J ends lost 3 bases and 1 base respectively, with 9 bases between them. This CDR3 has 13 amino acids. Germline CDR1 is GTSNPN and CDR2 is SVGIG (reference sequence). As DNA, the CDR3 is TGTGCCTGGAGCGACCCCCCGAACACTGAAGCTTTCTTT. Protein sequence: CAWSDPPNTEAFF.

In this sample, this clone turned up a few times. V is TRBV19 and J is TRBJ1-5; maybe TRBD1 (5 bases). CDR1 and CDR2 from the germline V gene are LNHDA and SQIVND (reference sequence). This CDR3 is built from 15 residues. V lost 0 bases, J lost 5 bases, and 11 bases lay in between. CDR3 DNA: TGTGCCAGTAGTATAGATCAGGAAGGGGATCAGCCCCAGCATTTT. Its protein is CASSIDQEGDQPQHF.

This sequence joins TRBV13 and TRBJ2-1, with 7 positions matching TRBD2. The germline V gene has CDR1 PRHDT and CDR2 FYEKMQ (reference sequence). This CDR3 contains 15 residues. The V segment lost 3 bases and the J segment 3 bases; nucleotides outside the gene matches: 5. The CDR3, as DNA: TGTGCCAGCAGCTTCGGCCGGGAGGTCTACAATGAGCAGTTCTTC. Residues: CASSFGREVYNEQFF.

This rearrangement joins TRBV4-3 to TRBJ2-2, with D perhaps matching TRBD2 (6 bases). Germline assignment: CDR1 LGHNA and CDR2 YSLEER. Trimming stripped 0 bases from V and 5 bases from J, with 13 bases between. This CDR3 region has 16 residues. The DNA for the CDR3 is TGCGCCAGCAGCCAAGAGATTGGCGCGGGGACCGGGGAGCTGTTTTTT. Translating gives CASSQEIGAGTGELFF.

The rearrangement links TRBV13 to TRBJ2-6, with a tentative D call TRBD1 (6 bases). The CDR3 runs to 19 residues. The V end lost 5 bases, the J end lost 0 bases, and 20 bases lay between the germline ends. Germline V gene data show CDR1 as PRHDT and CDR2 as FYEKMQ (reference sequence). The CDR3 DNA is TGTGCCAGCAGCACTACTCCCGGGCAGGGGAACTCTGGGGCCAACGTCCTGACTTTC. Its translation: CASSTTPGQGNSGANVLTF.

CDR3 region: CASSQMWDISYEQYF. The CDR3 coding sequence is TGCGCCAGCAGCCAAATGTGGGACATCTCTTACGAGCAGTACTTC. The chain combines TRBV10-2 with TRBJ2-7; possible D gene TRBD1, 6 bases. Germline CDR1 reads WSHSY; CDR2 reads SAAADI. The CDR3 sequence is 15 residues long. Trimming removed 6 bases at V and 4 bases at J, with 19 bases between.

The rearrangement joins TRBV6-5 to TRBJ2-2; no clear D gene. Germline CDR1 MNHEY, CDR2 SVGAGI. V shed 5 bases and J shed 5 bases, with 9 bases lying between them. The CDR3 runs to 13 residues. Written as DNA, the CDR3 is TGTGCCAGCAGTGACATCTCTACCGGGGAGCTGTTTTTT. This codes for CASSDISTGELFF.

This clone has a single count. This chain joins TRBV9 and TRBJ2-2; no firm D call. Deletions cut 4 bases from V and 4 bases from J, with 14 bases between. The germline CDR1 and CDR2 sequences are SGDLS and YYNGEE. CDR3 length equals 15 residues. The CDR3 DNA reads TGTGCCAGCAGCCCCCGCAAGACGCTCACCGGGGAGCTGTTTTTT. This sequence encodes CASSPRKTLTGELFF.

This clone is termed medium-sized. The rearrangement uses TRBV6-1 and TRBJ1-5; 8 positions agree with TRBD1. This CDR3 contains 15 residues. Germline V gene sequence: CDR1 MNHNS, CDR2 SASEGT. After removal of 2 bases from V and 6 bases from J, the junction contained 6 bases not matched to a gene. CDR3 in DNA: TGTGCCAGCAGTGAATGGACAGGGCTCGGTCAGCCCCAGCATTTT. It yields the protein CASSEWTGLGQPQHF.